This TCR beta chain was sequenced for a study of blood T cells in healthy people across ages. There are 17 residues in the CDR3. The germline gives CDR1 SGHRS, CDR2 YFSETQ. V lost 0 bases to trimming and J lost 6 bases; unmatched junction nucleotides: 8. Total RNA was isolated from each sample in quantities of at least 6 micrograms. Combining a sample-barcoded 5' primer with a J-beta primer mix, a second PCR ran for roughly 6 to 12 cycles. TCRdb ran MiXCR on the 5' RACE reads and lists one entry per CDR3 protein. The table includes under 700,000 distinct CDR3 sequences, more than 20% detected once. These data also featured in a second study, about T cells of mothers and their children. That study reports: Three healthy Caucasian mothers and their six children were the donors. For unrelated pairs as for related ones, thymic selection shapes TCR recombination output similarly.

The TCR sequence derives from a boy aged 10-17 years in good health. The chain carries TRBV5-1 and TRBJ2-2; 10 bases agree with TRBD1. The sequencing sample was made of blood. CDR3 sequence reads: CASSLEPGQGMAGELFF. The CDR3, as DNA: TGCGCCAGCAGCTTGGAACCGGGACAGGGGATGGCCGGGGAGCTGTTTTTT. Together with reference TRBV5-1 and TRBJ2-2, the CDR3 gives the full variable domain: KAGVTQTPRYLIKTRGQQVTLSCSPISGHRSVSWYQQTPGQGLQFLFEYFSETQRNKGNFPGRFSGRQFSNSRSEMNVSTLELGDSALYLCASSLEPGQGMAGELFFGEGSRLTVL.